The clone carrying this T cell receptor (beta chain) came up many times. This entry belongs to a study of regulatory T cells in long-lasting Graves disease. Study background: The study enrolled newly diagnosed Graves' patients on antithyroid drugs under 3 months.

The time point here: newly diagnosed GD, antithyroid drugs for less than 3 months. Isolated PBMC RNA provided the starting material for the TCR library. Sequencing libraries for TCR beta were prepared with iRepertoire HTBI primers and Arm-PCR of CDR3 regions. Original methodology: The samples included 60 to 75 TRBV and about 13 TRBJ segments. MiXCR was run by TCRdb on the multiplex PCR reads, yielding one entry per CDR3 protein. TCRdb, rather than the study authors, made the V and J calls. The sample has 620,000 or so distinct CDR3 sequences, about 16% seen once. Another study also made use of these data, one on T cells in Graves' hyperthyroidism and ophthalmopathy. From that paper: TCR CDR3 underwent first-round RT-PCR with the HTBI primer set.

Sequenced here: peripheral blood mononuclear cells (PBMCs), sampled at new diagnosis, from a patient treated with antithyroid drugs. The receptor comes from a woman between 25 and 40 years old with Graves disease.

The CDR3 region has the DNA TGTGCCAGCGGGTCGGGACAGAGTAACACTGAAGCTTTCTTT. As protein: CASGSGQSNTEAFF. The rearrangement links TRBV28 to TRBJ1-1; 7 bases are shared with TRBD1. Germline V gives CDR1 MDHEN, CDR2 SYDVKM. V dropped 8 bases and J dropped 2; count of bases not matched to a gene: 8. The CDR3 has 14 residues.